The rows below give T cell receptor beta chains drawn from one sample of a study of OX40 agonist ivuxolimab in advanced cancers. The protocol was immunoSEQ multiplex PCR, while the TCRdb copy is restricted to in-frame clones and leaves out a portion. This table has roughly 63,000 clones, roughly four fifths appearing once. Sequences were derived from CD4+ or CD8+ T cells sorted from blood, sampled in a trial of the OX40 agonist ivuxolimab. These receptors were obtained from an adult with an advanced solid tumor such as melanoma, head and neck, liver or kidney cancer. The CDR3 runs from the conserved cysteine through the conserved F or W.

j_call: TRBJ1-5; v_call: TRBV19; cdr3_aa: CASHVRGDHQPQHF
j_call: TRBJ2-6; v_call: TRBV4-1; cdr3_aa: CASSPSGVFIFGANVLTF
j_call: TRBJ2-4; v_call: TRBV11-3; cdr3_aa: CASSLDSPASVAKNIQYF
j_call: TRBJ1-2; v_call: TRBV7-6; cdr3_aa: CASSSAYRDLNGYTF
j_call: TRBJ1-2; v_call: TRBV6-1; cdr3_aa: CASSDIDYGYTF
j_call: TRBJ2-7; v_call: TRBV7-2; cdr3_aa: CASSLSRDYEQYF
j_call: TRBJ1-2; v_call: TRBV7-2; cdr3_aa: CASSYRQLYGYTF
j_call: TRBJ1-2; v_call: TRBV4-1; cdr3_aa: CASSPGQNYGYTF
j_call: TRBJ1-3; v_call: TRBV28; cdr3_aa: CASYRLDSGNTIYF
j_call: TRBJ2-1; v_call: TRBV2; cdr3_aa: CASKRGANNEQFF
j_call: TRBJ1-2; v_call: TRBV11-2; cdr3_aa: CASSSNYGYTF
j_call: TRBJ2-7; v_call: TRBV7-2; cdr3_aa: CASSISGAMTYEQYF
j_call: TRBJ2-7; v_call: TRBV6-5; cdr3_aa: CASSYSSGQNYEQYF
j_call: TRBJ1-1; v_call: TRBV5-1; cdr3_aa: CASSAAGTGVTEAFF
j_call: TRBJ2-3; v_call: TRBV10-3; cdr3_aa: CAISDKAAVGDTQYF
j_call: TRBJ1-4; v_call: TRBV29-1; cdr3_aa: CSVEDHGEKLFF
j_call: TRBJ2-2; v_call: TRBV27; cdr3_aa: CASSGASGGLTHGELFF
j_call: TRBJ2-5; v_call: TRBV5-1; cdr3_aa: CASSFQETQYF
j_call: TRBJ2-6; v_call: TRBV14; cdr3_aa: CASSQRGLRRPGANVLTF
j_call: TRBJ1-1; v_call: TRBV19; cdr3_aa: CASSIGSPQNTEAFF
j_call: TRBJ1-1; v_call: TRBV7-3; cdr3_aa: CASSRDRANTEAFF
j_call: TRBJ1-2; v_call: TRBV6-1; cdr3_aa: CASRGGTGDGYGYTF
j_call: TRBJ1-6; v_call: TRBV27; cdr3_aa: CASSPGTGVSPLHF
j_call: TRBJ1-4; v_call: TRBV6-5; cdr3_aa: CASSLYRAGGEKLFF
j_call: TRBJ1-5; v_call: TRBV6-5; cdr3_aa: CASSYGGDSNQPQHF
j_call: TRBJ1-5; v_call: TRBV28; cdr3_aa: CASKESGHQPQHF
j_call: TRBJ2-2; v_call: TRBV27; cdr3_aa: CASRLSGGATGELFF
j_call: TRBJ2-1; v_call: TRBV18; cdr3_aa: CASSPIMDSYNEQFF
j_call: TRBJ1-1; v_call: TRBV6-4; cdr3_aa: CASGVQGALVRMNTEAFF
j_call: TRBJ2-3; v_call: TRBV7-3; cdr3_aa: CASSLAYTDTQYF
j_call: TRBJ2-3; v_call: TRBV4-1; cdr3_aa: CASSQDRGDTQYF
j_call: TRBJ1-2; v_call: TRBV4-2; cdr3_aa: CASSSGEIGDGYTF
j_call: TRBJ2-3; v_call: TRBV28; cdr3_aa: CASSFHPRTNTQYF
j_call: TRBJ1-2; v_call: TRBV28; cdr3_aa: CASSLNPGQPSSRHGYTF
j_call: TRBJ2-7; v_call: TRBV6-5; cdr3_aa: CASSYRGQGSEQYF
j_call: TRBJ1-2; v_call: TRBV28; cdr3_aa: CASSLVGLGGGYTF
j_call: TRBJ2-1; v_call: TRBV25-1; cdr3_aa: CASSGITSGGSSYNEQFF
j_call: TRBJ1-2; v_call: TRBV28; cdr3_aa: CASSFGQGKGGYTF
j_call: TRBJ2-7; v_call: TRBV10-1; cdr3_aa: CASSESAGTGGLYEQYF
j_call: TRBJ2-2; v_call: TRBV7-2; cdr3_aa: CASSLTRTIGNTGELFF
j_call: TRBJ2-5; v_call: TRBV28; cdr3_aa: CASSVPRSRETQYF
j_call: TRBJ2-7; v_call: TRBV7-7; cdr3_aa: CASSFSEADEQYF
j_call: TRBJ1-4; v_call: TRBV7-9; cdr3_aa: CASSGGEKLFF
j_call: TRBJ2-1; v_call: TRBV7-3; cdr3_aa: CASSQDRVGGMFF
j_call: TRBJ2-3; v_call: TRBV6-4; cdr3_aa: CASSDETTTDTQYF
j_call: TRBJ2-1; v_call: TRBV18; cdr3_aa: CASSGQGGNEQFF
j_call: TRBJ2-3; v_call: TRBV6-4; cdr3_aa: CASSEDYDTDTQYF
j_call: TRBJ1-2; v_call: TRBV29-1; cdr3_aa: CSHRSLRGYGYTF
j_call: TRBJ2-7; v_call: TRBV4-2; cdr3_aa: CASSPRESSYEQYF
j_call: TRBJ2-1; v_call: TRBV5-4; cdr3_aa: CASSLAGGYYNEQFF
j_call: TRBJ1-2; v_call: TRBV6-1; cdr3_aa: CASSETPQSGNYGYTF
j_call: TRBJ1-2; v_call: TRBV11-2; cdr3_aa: CASSLEVGQANYGYTF
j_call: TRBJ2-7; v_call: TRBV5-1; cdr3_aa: CASSPQGDGYEQYF
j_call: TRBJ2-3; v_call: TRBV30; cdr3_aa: CAWGTGTAVKIQYF
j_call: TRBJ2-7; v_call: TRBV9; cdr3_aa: CASSPTGHSYEQYF
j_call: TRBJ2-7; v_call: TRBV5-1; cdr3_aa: CASSLDSNEQYF
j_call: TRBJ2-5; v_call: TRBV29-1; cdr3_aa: CSASAQGETQYF
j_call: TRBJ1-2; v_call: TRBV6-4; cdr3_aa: CASREGFNYGYTF
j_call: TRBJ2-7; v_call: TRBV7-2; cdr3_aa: CASSLAAQDYEQYF
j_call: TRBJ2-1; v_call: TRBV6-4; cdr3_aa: CASSDGNRVNEQFF